What follows is one TCR beta chain and its context. The antigen is undetermined. Patient tissue came from resections in Japan or China, 2014–2017. H&E slides confirmed each diagnosis, reviewed by two pathologists independently. This sample stems from a study of immune evolution from preneoplasia to lung adenocarcinoma. General study results and limits: Top clone share appeared to fall from AAH through AIS, MIA, adenocarcinoma. Later-stage lesions appeared to have more T cells, more diversity, less clonality.

V lost 4 bases and J 4 bases, leaving 16 bases between the germline ends. The CDR3 totals 15 residues. Per the germline V gene, CDR1 is SEHNR and CDR2 is FQNEAQ (reference sequence). TCRdb keeps only in-frame clones here, not all; method: immunoSEQ multiplex PCR. The sample records fewer than 6,000 clones, about 80% being singletons. This chain connects TRBV7-9 to TRBJ1-1, with D unresolved. Sequencing was performed on FFPE minimally invasive lung adenocarcinoma tissue. The TCR was taken from a person aged 60-79 years with lung adenocarcinoma. CDR3 in DNA: TGTGCCAGCAGCTCCCCCTACACCCGGTCCACTGAAGCTTTCTTT. Translated, it gives CASSSPYTRSTEAFF.